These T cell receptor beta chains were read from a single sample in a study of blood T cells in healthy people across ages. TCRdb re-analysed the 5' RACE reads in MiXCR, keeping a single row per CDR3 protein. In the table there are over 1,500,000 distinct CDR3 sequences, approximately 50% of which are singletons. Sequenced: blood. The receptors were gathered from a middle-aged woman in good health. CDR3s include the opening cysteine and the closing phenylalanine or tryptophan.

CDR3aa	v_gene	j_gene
CASSSHTRGVGETQYF	TRBV27	TRBJ2-5
CSASRGDTEAFF	TRBV20-1	TRBJ1-1
CSALQGALNEKLFF	TRBV20-1	TRBJ1-4
CASSQVGLGGRETQYF	TRBV4-1	TRBJ2-5
CASSPRGPRDTQYF	TRBV6-1	TRBJ2-3
CSARDRDHSTDTQYF	TRBV20-1	TRBJ2-3
CASSITSNQETQYF	TRBV27	TRBJ2-5
CSASGQNTDTQYF	TRBV20-1	TRBJ2-3
CSASTMYQETQYF	TRBV29-1	TRBJ2-5
CSAPPGTDNYGYTF	TRBV20-1	TRBJ1-2
CATSDSATSGVPGTQYF	TRBV24-1	-
CASSDLGYGYTF	TRBV25-1	TRBJ1-2
CASSSQTSGVTGETQYF	TRBV7-2	TRBJ2-5
CASSRGQGGGLASYNEQYF	TRBV5-1	-
CAISETTFKGETQYF	TRBV10-3	TRBJ2-5
CRAGISGGSYNEQFF	TRBV20-1	TRBJ2-1
CAISGQPNTGELFF	TRBV6-6	TRBJ2-2
CASSSSGRYNEQFF	TRBV7-3	TRBJ2-1
CASSDPWATDTQYF	TRBV2	TRBJ2-3
CASSWAEEKLFF	TRBV11-2	TRBJ1-4
CASRAGGGWGDEQYF	TRBV7-9	TRBJ2-7
CASSLTGDRGVDTEAFF	TRBV5-6	TRBJ1-1
CASSRRHTSTVGYF	TRBV27	TRBJ2-7
CSVTRVGNNDEQFF	TRBV29-1	TRBJ2-1
CASSLQGIRLSGANVLTF	TRBV12-3/TRBV12-4	TRBJ2-6
CASSLELAGGLAKNIQYF	TRBV7-2	TRBJ2-4
CASNEQGLSYEQYF	TRBV7-2	TRBJ2-7
CATSRDGSGGTTDTQYF	TRBV15	TRBJ2-3
CASRMTGAHEQYF	TRBV6-2/TRBV6-3	TRBJ2-7
CASSFAGRQETQYF	TRBV27	TRBJ2-5
CASSLWLGMSNQPQHF	TRBV7-2	TRBJ1-5
CASSQVFAGGGMMNTEAFF	TRBV4-3	TRBJ1-1
CASRRLRVDSLQSSYEQYF	TRBV27	TRBJ2-7
CATSGPSGEQETQYF	TRBV24-1	TRBJ2-5
CASSQVGGGAPYNEQFF	TRBV4-3	TRBJ2-1
CASSQTGRGNTVYF	TRBV12-3/TRBV12-4	TRBJ1-3
CSVGQGVARYGYTF	TRBV29-1	TRBJ1-2
CATSEGESQETQYF	TRBV24-1	TRBJ2-5
CASSVGLAGGNEQFF	TRBV9	TRBJ2-1
CASSPTGFNQPQHF	TRBV12-3/TRBV12-4	TRBJ1-5
CASRISGSYNEQFF	TRBV6-2/TRBV6-3	TRBJ2-1
CASRSLAGVGNEQFF	TRBV6-2/TRBV6-3	TRBJ2-1
CSARQGRSNEQFF	TRBV20-1	TRBJ2-1
CSVDSYIQADAFF	TRBV29-1	TRBJ1-1
CASSLKGQGNYGYTF	TRBV12-3/TRBV12-4	TRBJ1-2
CASSLGGRSFNSPLHF	TRBV5-1	TRBJ1-6
CANSYSTSSGRYEQYF	TRBV6-5	TRBJ2-7
CASSPPAGAGTDTQYF	TRBV28	TRBJ2-3